This T cell receptor (beta chain) derives from a study of beta chain features in type 1 diabetes (dated by TCRdb to the late 2010s). At the level of the whole study: Patients and healthy donors did not differ in mean age, gender distribution, total cell number or subset yield. A total of 85 million to 140 million sorted cells were examined across all samples, and the number of cells per subset was strongly correlated with RNA yield. In the study, recently diagnosed type 1 diabetes patients and matched healthy donors were compared on the TCRB repertoires of their sorted circulating CD4+ T cell subsets. Regulatory and stem cell-like memory subsets were obtained from only 8 patients and roughly eight healthy donors, while naive and central memory subsets were obtained from all 30 or so donors. Study-level results and caveats: Patients with type 1 diabetes made fewer insertions and deleted more nucleotides at VDJ recombination sites, implying thymic rearrangement abnormalities. A moderate but significant shortening of TCRB CDR3 length was observed in type 1 diabetes patients in all four CD4+ subsets. PCR might favor shorter templates, but patient and control samples were amplified and corrected together, so any skew would affect both groups equally. Because small numbers of individuals were included in the HLA sub-analyses, any influence of HLA type on TCRB rearrangement was left unresolved. Sequencing cDNA rather than genomic DNA could over-represent highly expressing activated cells, although activation and CD3 levels did not differ between groups. Naive, central memory and regulatory TCRB repertoires appeared to be more similar among patients than among healthy donors.

The junction shows trimming of 8 bases on V and 7 bases on J, plus 26 bases between the germline ends. Measured from the cysteine to the phenylalanine, the CDR3 is 16 residues long. Only CDR3 DNA remains: 48 bases, in frame from the first base. CDR1 and CDR2 were assigned from the germline V gene (reference sequence) as MNHNY and SVGAGI. A single peripheral blood draw of approximately 100 mL on average was collected from each donor into heparinised tubes. A BD FACSAria II and a panel including CD45RO, CCR7, CD25, CD127, CD95 and CD27 were used to sort naive, central memory, regulatory and stem cell-like memory CD4+ T cells. Purity was above 95% for every sorted population. PBMCs were isolated immediately by Lymphoprep density gradient centrifugation and stained directly without culture. So that batch effects would be minimized, each experiment stained and sorted samples in pairs, pairing one healthy donor with one patient.

The High Capacity cDNA Reverse Transcription Kit was used to reverse transcribe all of the isolated RNA, meaning that expressed TCRB transcripts were what got sequenced. Naive, central memory and regulatory T cell samples underwent deep immunoSEQ sequencing, averaging around 4 million total reads per sample. After sorted cells were lysed in RLT buffer, RNA was extracted with DNase-treated RNeasy Micro or Mini kits, with the choice depending on cell number. To prevent cross-contamination, each cell subset was processed individually, whereas patient and healthy donor samples were processed jointly. TCRB sequences were amplified from cDNA with the immunoSEQ multiplex PCR, producing 87-bp fragments spanning the CDR3 region. Sequencing of the amplicons was done on the Illumina HiSeq platform. Regarding the original processing steps: Synthetic template baselines were used to correct PCR bias computationally, reads within Hamming distance 2 were collapsed together, and singletons that could not be merged were discarded. Reads were aligned against IMGT so that V, D and J genes, CDR3 length and insertions or deletions at six rearrangement sites could be assigned. Clonotype counts were normalized to sorted cell number within each subset before computing true diversity and Gini coefficients with the tcR R package. The overlap coefficient, calculated on TCRB nucleotide sequences, was used to measure repertoire sharing. Out-of-frame TCRB sequences from naive cells were analyzed to stand in for the pre-selection repertoire. TCRdb's version of the immuneACCESS table is confined to in-frame rearrangements and falls short of the full clone set. An unresolved V gene accounts for under half of the shortfall where checked; the remainder is of unknown origin. V, J and clone size are taken as reported in that table, and D and trimming were inferred from the DNA itself. This sample is represented by some 660,000 clones; more than 13% of them were singletons. The ten most abundant clones make up roughly 0.04% of the sample.

This clone was counted only a few times. Its antigen specificity is not known. The record has no base qualities; no much larger clone is one base away. The chain was built from TRBV6-6 and TRBJ2-5; the D gene is perhaps TRBD2, from 6 matching bases. The clonotype comes from a young man with type 1 diabetes. Sequenced input: naive CD4+ T cells from blood. The sample's cell subset or site label is to be understood as: true naive CD4+ T cells. The CDR3 reads CASVYSRDAPKTTQYF. The DNA reads TGTGCCAGCGTGTATTCGCGGGACGCCCCAAAGACGACCCAGTACTTC.